These 15 T cell receptor beta chains originate from one sample sequenced in a study of blood T cell repertoires in COVID-19 (dated by TCRdb to 2018 to 2021). Libraries were made using the immunoSEQ multiplex PCR assay. The source is immuneACCESS, and TCRdb retained only in-frame sequences with V and J called. Part of the clones is not carried over; for the studies checked, unresolved V genes explain less than half of this, and the remainder is unexplained. The sample profile shows about 140,000 clones; 70% to 80% of them were found once. The top ten hold approximately 5% of the sample. Sequenced: peripheral blood. Receptors were obtained from a woman aged 80 or over with active or convalescent COVID-19.

This clone occurred once. Possible read error: a much larger clone is one base away. The chain has TRBV11-2 and TRBJ2-5; a possible D gene is TRBD1 (5 bases). The CDR3 has 13 residues. The V end lost 5 bases, the J end lost 1 base, and 8 bases lay between the germline ends. Germline V lookup: CDR1 SGHAT, CDR2 FQNNGV. This chain's CDR3 is CASSRQLQETQYF. CDR3 coding DNA: TGTGCCAGCAGCCGACAGCTCCAAGAGACCCAGTACTTC.

The chain has TRBV19 and TRBJ2-7; 10 positions match TRBD2. The germline V gene encodes CDR1 LNHDA and CDR2 SQIVND (reference sequence). The CDR3 covers 17 residues. V was pared by 3 bases and J by 0 bases, with 8 bases of the junction left unmatched. The CDR3 sequence is CASSMGALAGDSYEQYF. As DNA, the CDR3 is TGTGCCAGTAGTATGGGGGCCCTAGCGGGGGACTCCTACGAGCAGTACTTC.

The chain is built from TRBV4-1 and TRBJ1-6; 7 nucleotides agree with TRBD1. Trimming took 4 bases from V and 5 from J; bases not matched to a gene: 8. The CDR3 extends over 16 amino acids. Looked up from germline, CDR1 is MGHRA and CDR2 is YSYEKL. CDR3 residues: CASSLGDSTHNSPLHF. The CDR3 region has the DNA TGCGCCAGCAGCCTTGGGGACAGCACTCATAATTCACCCCTCCACTTT.

V and J are TRBV4-2 and TRBJ2-5, with TRBD2 as a possible D gene (6 bases). The CDR3 has 13 amino acids. The germline V gene has CDR1 LGHNA and CDR2 YNFKEQ. Trimming took 0 bases from V and 7 from J, leaving 9 bases between them. The CDR3: CASSQDGGATQYF. The CDR3, as DNA: TGTGCCAGCAGCCAAGATGGCGGGGCGACCCAGTACTTC.

The V and J genes are TRBV29-1 and TRBJ1-2; D gene ambiguous. The CDR3 contains 14 residues. Trimming took off 2 bases at V and 5 bases at J, with 15 bases between the two ends. Germline CDR1 is SQVTM and CDR2 is ANQGSEA. The CDR3 reads CSVERREDLYGYTF. The CDR3, as DNA: TGCAGCGTTGAAAGGAGGGAGGATCTATATGGCTACACCTTC.

A single count supports this clone. This sequence joins TRBV24-1 and TRBJ1-5; TRBD1 matches at 8 bases. Trimming took 4 bases from V and 3 from J; bases not matched to a gene: 7. CDR1 and CDR2 from the germline V gene are KGHDR and SFDVKD. This CDR3 contains 16 residues. Here the CDR3 DNA reads TGTGCCACCAGTGACTATAGACAGGGGCCCAATCAGCCCCAGCATTTT. Translating it yields CATSDYRQGPNQPQHF.

The rearrangement uses TRBV5-6 and TRBJ1-5; D ambiguous. Germline lookup yields CDR1 SGHDT and CDR2 YYEEEE. The CDR3 totals 14 residues. V was shortened by 0 bases and J by 2 bases, with 6 bases between the two germline ends. CDR3 in amino acids: CASSLARGNQPQHF. In DNA, the CDR3 is TGTGCCAGCAGCTTGGCCCGGGGCAATCAGCCCCAGCATTTT.

The chain recombines TRBV19 with TRBJ1-5; D is possibly TRBD1 (6 bases). Germline V CDR1 and CDR2: LNHDA, SQIVND (reference sequence). Trimming removed 4 bases at V and 0 bases at J, with 16 bases between. The CDR3 runs 17 residues. CDR3 amino acids: CASSTRTAKYSNQPQHF. In DNA, the CDR3 is TGTGCCAGTAGTACCAGGACAGCAAAATATAGCAATCAGCCCCAGCATTTT.

The rearrangement joins TRBV10-1 to TRBJ2-3; D is unclear. Trimming left V 4 bases short and J 1 base short, with 12 bases between. CDR1 and CDR2 (germline): WNHNN, SYGVQD (reference sequence). This CDR3 has 15 amino acids. DNA of the CDR3: TGCGCCAGCAGTGGCAATAGTGTGGGCACAGATACGCAGTATTTT. Amino acid sequence: CASSGNSVGTDTQYF.

The V and J genes are TRBV21-1 and TRBJ2-5; no check of the table's D call, TRBD1, against the DNA was made. TRBV21-1 corresponds to a pseudogene. The CDR3 extends over 17 amino acids. CDR3 bases: TGTGCCAGCAGCAAATTGGGACAGGAGAGTTCCCAAGAGACCCAGTACTTC. Translated, it gives CASSKLGQESSQETQYF.

The chain uses TRBV6-6 and TRBJ1-5, with D possibly TRBD1 on 6 matching bases. The germline V and J ends were trimmed by 6 bases and 0 bases, with 18 bases remaining between them. Germline V gene sequence: CDR1 MNHNY, CDR2 SVGAGI (reference sequence). The length of the CDR3 is 17 residues. For the CDR3, the DNA is TGTGCCAGCAGCCGAACGATGACAGGCTATAGCAATCAGCCCCAGCATTTT. Amino acids: CASSRTMTGYSNQPQHF.

The chain couples TRBV30 to TRBJ1-2; possible D gene TRBD1, 6 bases. Germline V CDR1 and CDR2: GTSNPN, SVGIG (reference sequence). This CDR3 has 13 residues. Trimming took 6 bases from V and 7 from J, leaving 18 bases between them. The CDR3 loop is CACTRGGAGGYTF. For the CDR3, the DNA is TGTGCCTGCACCCGTGGGGGGGCGGGTGGCTACACCTTC.

This clone was seen more than once but under ten times. The chain employs TRBV7-9 and TRBJ2-7, with 10 bases identical to TRBD1. The germline V gene has CDR1 SEHNR and CDR2 FQNEAQ (reference sequence). The CDR3 is made up of 15 amino acids. V was pared by 5 bases and J by 5 bases, with 9 bases of the junction left unmatched. CDR3 coding DNA: TGTGCCAGCAGCCCTGGGGACAGGGGTCCCCACGAGCAGTACTTC. Its translation is CASSPGDRGPHEQYF.

Only a few counts were recorded for this clone. V usage is TRBV30 and J usage is TRBJ1-2; tentatively, D is TRBD1 (5 bases). The CDR3 is 12 residues long. Trimming stripped 1 base from V and 8 bases from J, with 11 bases between. Germline values: CDR1 GTSNPN, CDR2 SVGIG (reference sequence). In DNA form, the CDR3 reads TGTGCCTGGAGTGAGGGGACTGGCGGCTACACCTTC. Translated, it gives CAWSEGTGGYTF.

The V gene is TRBV7-2, the J gene TRBJ2-7, with a weak D call TRBD2 (7 bases). Between the trimmed V and J ends, which lost 6 bases and 1 base, there was a span of 19 bases. Germline loops: CDR1 SGHTA, CDR2 FQGNSA. The CDR3 is made up of 16 amino acids. DNA for the CDR3: TGTGCCAGCAGAACCGGAGGGGGGGGCGATTCCTACGAGCAGTACTTC. Residues: CASRTGGGGDSYEQYF.